The rows below give T cell receptor beta chains drawn from one sample of a study of Ad26.COV2.S vaccination and SARS-CoV-2 variants. Profiled with immunoSEQ multiplex PCR; TCRdb holds only in-frame clones, not every one. The sample contains around 250,000 clones, 70% to 90% of which appear only once. Sample: peripheral blood, taken in a trial of Ad26.COV2.S vaccine versus placebo. These receptor sequences come from a person between 18 and 60 years old who received the Ad26.COV2.S COVID-19 vaccine or a placebo. The CDR3 runs from the conserved cysteine through the conserved F or W. A D gene is named only where the DNA matches it firmly. Rows give clone size only sometimes, using once, few, many, or a class for an expanded clone.

J: TRBJ1-2
V: TRBV7-8
size: few
D: NA
CDR3: CASSQPAEAVYGYTF
DNA: TGTGCCAGCAGCCAACCGGCGGAGGCGGTCTATGGCTACACCTTC

J: TRBJ2-7
V: TRBV18
size: NA
D: TRBD2
CDR3: CASSQAGGLYEQYF
DNA: TGTGCCAGCTCACAAGCGGGGGGGCTTTACGAGCAGTACTTC

J: TRBJ1-1
V: TRBV6-2/TRBV6-3
size: NA
D: TRBD1
CDR3: CASSYRGPGRQGDTEAFF
DNA: TGTGCCAGCAGTTACCGGGGCCCGGGTCGACAGGGCGACACTGAAGCTTTCTTT

J: TRBJ1-2
V: TRBV20-1
size: NA
D: NA
CDR3: CSASFEVGYGYTF
DNA: TGCAGTGCCAGTTTCGAGGTTGGCTATGGCTACACCTTC

J: TRBJ2-1
V: TRBV2
size: NA
D: NA
CDR3: CASMGVAYNEQFF
DNA: TGTGCCAGCATGGGGGTAGCCTACAATGAGCAGTTCTTC

J: TRBJ2-3
V: TRBV7-2
size: NA
D: TRBD2
CDR3: CASRNSGRSLGGTDTQYF
DNA: TGTGCCAGCAGAAATAGCGGGCGGTCCTTGGGTGGCACAGATACGCAGTATTTT

J: TRBJ2-3
V: TRBV29-1
size: NA
D: NA
CDR3: CSVATLVPESTDTQYF
DNA: TGCAGCGTGGCGACATTGGTTCCCGAAAGCACAGATACGCAGTATTTT

J: TRBJ1-5
V: TRBV19
size: NA
D: NA
CDR3: CASRDGQQDNQPQHF
DNA: TGTGCCAGTAGAGACGGACAGCAAGACAATCAGCCCCAGCATTTT

J: TRBJ2-1
V: TRBV3-1/TRBV3-2
size: NA
D: TRBD2
CDR3: CASSQDRREKGPSGIANEQFF
DNA: TGTGCCAGCAGCCAAGATAGAAGGGAGAAAGGGCCTAGCGGGATTGCAAATGAGCAGTTCTTC

J: TRBJ1-5
V: TRBV18
size: NA
D: NA
CDR3: CASSPSTTGSNQPQHF
DNA: TGTGCCAGCTCACCCTCAACAACTGGGAGCAATCAGCCCCAGCATTTT

J: TRBJ1-2
V: TRBV11-2
size: NA
D: TRBD1
CDR3: CASSLGGQGAYGYTF
DNA: TGTGCCAGCAGCTTAGGCGGACAGGGGGCCTATGGCTACACCTTC

J: TRBJ2-3
V: TRBV6-5
size: NA
D: TRBD2
CDR3: CASGGASGRDTQYF
DNA: TGTGCCAGCGGAGGAGCTAGCGGGAGAGATACGCAGTATTTT

J: TRBJ2-1
V: TRBV7-2
size: NA
D: TRBD2
CDR3: CASSASGISYNEQFF
DNA: TGTGCCAGCAGCGCTAGCGGGATTTCCTACAATGAGCAGTTCTTC

J: TRBJ2-3
V: TRBV15
size: NA
D: TRBD2
CDR3: CATSRERGGTDTQYF
DNA: TGTGCCACCAGCAGAGAGCGGGGGGGCACAGATACGCAGTATTTT

J: TRBJ2-1
V: TRBV5-6
size: NA
D: TRBD1
CDR3: CASSLRGQGTNEQFF
DNA: TGTGCCAGCAGCTTGAGGGGACAGGGGACCAATGAGCAGTTCTTC

J: TRBJ2-1
V: TRBV27
size: NA
D: NA
CDR3: CASSLSSLTATSYNEQFF
DNA: TGTGCCAGCAGTTTATCTTCCCTAACCGCCACCTCCTACAATGAGCAGTTCTTC

J: TRBJ2-5
V: TRBV10-3
size: NA
D: TRBD2
CDR3: CAISLAGQETQYF
DNA: TGTGCCATCAGTCTAGCGGGACAAGAGACCCAGTACTTC

J: TRBJ2-2
V: TRBV11-2
size: NA
D: NA
CDR3: CASRPQGTGELFF
DNA: TGTGCCAGCAGGCCCCAGGGCACCGGGGAGCTGTTTTTT

J: TRBJ1-5
V: TRBV6-1
size: NA
D: NA
CDR3: CASSEISTGRPQHF
DNA: TGTGCCAGCAGTGAGATAAGCACCGGACGCCCCCAGCATTTT

J: TRBJ1-3
V: TRBV5-1
size: few
D: NA
CDR3: CASTPTPTTRGNTIYF
DNA: TGCGCCAGCACCCCAACCCCCACGACAAGGGGAAACACCATATATTTT

J: TRBJ2-3
V: TRBV5-1
size: NA
D: TRBD2
CDR3: CASSWLAGGITDTQYF
DNA: TGCGCCAGCAGCTGGCTAGCGGGGGGCATCACAGATACGCAGTATTTT

J: TRBJ2-1
V: TRBV6-5
size: NA
D: TRBD2
CDR3: CASSYGTRFNEQFF
DNA: TGTGCCAGCAGTTACGGGACTAGGTTCAATGAGCAGTTCTTC

J: TRBJ1-5
V: TRBV27
size: few
D: NA
CDR3: CASRRYGQPQHF
DNA: TGTGCCAGCAGAAGATACGGCCAGCCCCAGCATTTT

J: TRBJ2-7
V: TRBV3-1/TRBV3-2
size: once
D: TRBD2
CDR3: CASSQDRLATSYEQYF
DNA: TGTGCCAGCAGCCAGGATAGACTAGCTACATCCTACGAGCAGTACTTC

J: TRBJ2-2
V: TRBV6-2/TRBV6-3
size: NA
D: TRBD1
CDR3: CASSAPGQASTGELFF
DNA: TGTGCCAGCAGTGCGCCCGGACAGGCGAGCACCGGGGAGCTGTTTTTT

J: TRBJ2-1
V: TRBV18
size: NA
D: TRBD2
CDR3: CASSPRTSGSMGEQFF
DNA: TGTGCCAGCTCACCAAGGACTAGCGGGAGTATGGGTGAGCAGTTCTTC

J: TRBJ2-1
V: TRBV5-1
size: NA
D: NA
CDR3: CASSYTSLEQFF
DNA: TGCGCCAGCAGTTACACTAGCCTCGAGCAGTTCTTC

J: TRBJ2-2
V: TRBV6-5
size: few
D: NA
CDR3: CASYLPGSGELFF
DNA: TGTGCCAGCTATCTCCCCGGGAGCGGGGAGCTGTTTTTT

J: TRBJ2-1
V: TRBV6-5
size: NA
D: NA
CDR3: CASRPDSSYNEQFF
DNA: TGTGCCAGCAGGCCCGACAGCTCCTACAATGAGCAGTTCTTC

J: TRBJ2-7
V: TRBV7-2
size: NA
D: NA
CDR3: CASGRGSYEQYF
DNA: TGTGCCAGCGGTCGGGGTTCCTACGAGCAGTACTTC

J: TRBJ2-2
V: TRBV7-2
size: few
D: NA
CDR3: CASSSIPRAGELFF
DNA: TGTGCCAGCAGCTCCATCCCCCGCGCCGGGGAGCTGTTTTTT

J: TRBJ2-7
V: TRBV7-9
size: NA
D: NA
CDR3: CASSATGSSYEQYF
DNA: TGTGCCAGCAGCGCTACCGGGAGCTCCTACGAGCAGTACTTC

J: TRBJ2-1
V: TRBV10-2
size: NA
D: NA
CDR3: CASSTPSGSPIYNEQFF
DNA: TGCGCCAGCAGTACCCCGTCGGGCAGTCCTATCTACAATGAGCAGTTCTTC

J: TRBJ2-2
V: TRBV18
size: NA
D: NA
CDR3: CASSLDSTGELFF
DNA: TGTGCCAGCTCCCTCGATTCCACCGGGGAGCTGTTTTTT

J: TRBJ1-6
V: TRBV6-1
size: NA
D: TRBD1
CDR3: CASSDGDRANSPLHF
DNA: TGTGCCAGCAGTGACGGGGACAGGGCCAATTCACCCCTCCACTTT

J: TRBJ1-1
V: TRBV12-3/TRBV12-4
size: once
D: NA
CDR3: CASSGQLNTEAFF
DNA: TGTGCCAGCAGTGGACAGCTTAACACTGAAGCTTTCTTT

J: TRBJ2-2
V: TRBV29-1
size: NA
D: NA
CDR3: CSVGEGFDTGELFF
DNA: TGCAGCGTTGGCGAGGGGTTCGACACCGGGGAGCTGTTTTTT

J: TRBJ2-4
V: TRBV7-8
size: NA
D: TRBD2
CDR3: CASSVIAGGRIGNIQYF
DNA: TGTGCCAGCAGTGTTATAGCGGGAGGGAGGATCGGGAACATTCAGTACTTC

J: TRBJ2-2
V: TRBV19
size: NA
D: NA
CDR3: CASSATGGHTGELFF
DNA: TGTGCCAGTAGTGCGACAGGCGGGCACACCGGGGAGCTGTTTTTT

J: TRBJ2-5
V: TRBV4-1
size: NA
D: NA
CDR3: CASSQDGVQETQYF
DNA: TGCGCCAGCAGCCAAGATGGGGTACAAGAGACCCAGTACTTC

J: TRBJ1-2
V: TRBV7-9
size: NA
D: NA
CDR3: CASSSSDHYGYTF
DNA: TGTGCCAGCAGCTCATCGGATCACTATGGCTACACCTTC

J: TRBJ1-6
V: TRBV6-5
size: NA
D: NA
CDR3: CASRGEVYNSPLHF
DNA: TGTGCCAGCAGAGGGGAGGTGTATAATTCACCCCTCCACTTT

J: TRBJ1-4
V: TRBV4-1
size: NA
D: NA
CDR3: CASSPAPGAPTNEKLFF
DNA: TGCGCCAGCAGCCCCGCACCCGGGGCCCCAACTAATGAAAAACTGTTTTTT

J: TRBJ1-3
V: TRBV5-3
size: NA
D: TRBD1
CDR3: CARSGQGNTIYF
DNA: TGTGCCAGAAGCGGACAGGGGAACACCATATATTTT

J: TRBJ2-4
V: TRBV5-5
size: NA
D: NA
CDR3: CASSSTGNIQYF
DNA: TGTGCCAGCAGCTCTACAGGAAACATTCAGTACTTC